Below, 30 T cell receptor beta chains from the same sample are listed, as sequenced in a study of response to subunit inactivated influenza vaccine. TCRdb re-analysed the RT-PCR reads in MiXCR, keeping a single row per CDR3 protein. The table records more than 400,000 distinct CDR3 sequences, 7.2% of them present only once. This sample comprised PBMCs from blood, obtained around 2 years after vaccination. The receptor source for this set is a man aged 50 to 69 who received an inactivated influenza vaccine.

The table lists this clonotype with a few counts. This sequence joins TRBV4-3 and TRBJ2-1, with TRBD1 as a possible D gene (6 bases). V was trimmed by 4 bases and J by 6 bases, leaving 22 bases between them. The length of the CDR3 is 17 residues. Germline lookup yields CDR1 LGHNA and CDR2 YSLEER. The CDR3 is CASSLSFREGGSNEQFF. As DNA, the CDR3 is TGCGCCAGCAGCCTCTCCTTCAGAGAAGGGGGTAGCAATGAGCAGTTCTTC.

This clonotype was counted between two and nine times. The rearrangement uses TRBV5-1 and TRBJ2-5, with D possibly being TRBD1 (6 bases). This CDR3 spans 13 amino acids. Trimming stripped 4 bases from V and 3 bases from J, with 10 bases between. Germline V gives CDR1 SGHRS, CDR2 YFSETQ. CDR3 nucleotide sequence: TGCGCCAGCAGCACCGGGACAAAAGAGACCCAGTACTTC. Translated: CASSTGTKETQYF.

V and J are TRBV10-3 and TRBJ1-4, with D possibly being TRBD1 (5 bases). There are 14 residues in the CDR3. Trimming took off 10 bases at V and 4 bases at J, with 16 bases between the two ends. Germline lookup yields CDR1 ENHRY and CDR2 SYGVKD. CDR3 region: CATAHRDGNEKLFF. The CDR3 nucleotides read TGTGCCACCGCCCACCGGGACGGTAATGAAAAACTGTTTTTT.

This clonotype was detected ten times or more. The chain recombines TRBV3-1 with TRBJ2-1, with a tentative D call TRBD2 (5 bases). The CDR3 contains 16 residues. CDR1 LGHDT and CDR2 YNNKEL come from the germline V gene (reference sequence). V was pared by 4 bases and J by 0 bases, with 13 bases between. CDR3 sequence reads: CASSPHGEPSYNEQFF. The CDR3 DNA sequence: TGTGCCAGCAGCCCCCATGGGGAGCCCTCCTACAATGAGCAGTTCTTC.

This clonotype has at least ten counts. This chain joins TRBV10-1 and TRBJ2-7; 9 nucleotides align to TRBD2. This CDR3 region has 18 residues. Germline lookup yields CDR1 WNHNN and CDR2 SYGVQD (reference sequence). V was clipped by 0 bases and J by 3 bases; unmatched bases: 12. The CDR3 DNA reads as TGCGCCAGCAGTGAGTCGGTTAGCGGGGGCGCGTGGTTCTACGAGCAGTACTTC. Its translation: CASSESVSGGAWFYEQYF.

This clonotype was seen many times. This chain joins TRBV29-1 and TRBJ2-4; D may correspond to TRBD1 or TRBD2 (5 bases each). The V end was cut by 4 bases, the J end by 0 bases, with 10 bases between. The CDR3 is 14 amino acids. CDR1 SQVTM and CDR2 ANQGSEA come from the germline V gene. This chain's CDR3 is CSVASGLAKNIQYF. The CDR3 bases are TGCAGCGTTGCCTCGGGGCTAGCCAAAAACATTCAGTACTTC.

The gene calls are TRBV20-1 and TRBJ1-3; perhaps TRBD1 as D (6 bases). Trimming removed 1 base at V and 6 bases at J, with 16 bases between. The germline V gene encodes CDR1 DFQATT and CDR2 SNEGSKA (reference sequence). CDR3 length: 15 amino acids. Written as DNA, the CDR3 is TGCAGTGCTAGAGTTCAGGGGAGGCCCCCAAACACCATATATTTT. The encoded protein is CSARVQGRPPNTIYF.

The table lists this clonotype with many counts. The chain recombines TRBV7-2 with TRBJ2-7; D is perhaps TRBD1 or TRBD2 (6 bases each). This CDR3 has 13 residues. CDR1 SGHTA and CDR2 FQGNSA come from the germline V gene. V lost 4 bases and J lost 4, with 11 bases in between. The CDR3 bases are TGTGCCAGCAGCTCAATAGGGGGGTACGAGCAGTACTTC. Protein: CASSSIGGYEQYF.

In this sample, this clonotype turned up a few times. The genes are TRBV3-1 and TRBJ2-5; D is possibly TRBD2 (6 bases). V lost 6 bases to trimming and J lost 3 bases, with 14 bases between them. Looked up from germline, CDR1 is LGHDT and CDR2 is YNNKEL (reference sequence). This CDR3 comprises 14 residues. The CDR3 DNA follows: TGTGCCAGCAGGGTGGAGGGAACGGAAGAGACCCAGTACTTC. Protein product: CASRVEGTEETQYF.

This clonotype was counted between two and nine times. The rearrangement joins TRBV12-3 or TRBV12-4 to TRBJ2-7; 10 nucleotides align to TRBD1. This CDR3 comprises 15 residues. After removal of 8 bases from V and 3 bases from J, the junction contained 10 bases not matched to a gene. The CDR3 DNA is TGTGCCAGCTTCCTCGGGACAGGGGAAGTCTACGAGCAGTACTTC. Translating gives CASFLGTGEVYEQYF.

This clonotype was picked up many times. The chain has TRBV20-1 and TRBJ1-1; D possibly corresponds to TRBD1 (6 bases). From germline, CDR1 is DFQATT and CDR2 SNEGSKA (reference sequence). Trimming shortened V by 3 bases and J by 1 base, and 9 bases separated the two germline ends. CDR3 length: 13 residues. CDR3 DNA: TGCAGTGCTAGGTCGACAGGGAACACTGAAGCTTTCTTT. The encoded protein is CSARSTGNTEAFF.

V is TRBV4-3 and J is TRBJ2-3, with D possibly being TRBD2 (5 bases). Germline V gives CDR1 LGHNA, CDR2 YSLEER. The CDR3 has 15 residues. The ends were cut back, 0 bases at V and 2 bases at J, with 9 bases in the middle. The CDR3 is CASSQDRLATDTQYF. CDR3 DNA: TGCGCCAGCAGCCAAGATCGTCTAGCCACAGATACGCAGTATTTT.

The genes are TRBV28 and TRBJ1-5; D perhaps matches TRBD2 (5 bases). TRBJ2-3 explains the end of the DNA better; the J call may be wrong. This CDR3 contains 15 residues. Germline V lookup: CDR1 MDHEN, CDR2 SYDVKM. DNA for the CDR3: TGTGCCAGCAGTTTTGGCAGCTCTAGCAATCAGCCCCAGTATTTT. It is translated as CASSFGSSSNQPQYF.

This clonotype was seen many times. The chain carries TRBV7-2 and TRBJ2-5; D is tentatively TRBD1 or TRBD2 (5 bases each). Trimming took 5 bases from V and 5 from J, leaving 15 bases between them. CDR1 is SGHTA, CDR2 FQGNSA, per germline. The CDR3 length is 14 residues. CDR3: CASSRPGRIETQYF. CDR3 bases: TGTGCCAGCAGCAGACCGGGACGGATTGAGACCCAGTACTTC.

This clonotype was recorded a few times. J is TRBJ1-2 and V is TRBV6-2 or TRBV6-3; TRBD1 aligns across 8 bases. Germline CDR1 is MNHEY and CDR2 is SVGEGT. J lost 1 base, V lost 6 bases, and 7 bases had no gene match. This CDR3 has 15 residues. CDR3: CASRADRGGNYGYTF. The CDR3 DNA reads TGTGCCAGCAGGGCCGACAGGGGAGGTAACTATGGCTACACCTTC.

This clonotype has just a few counts. V is TRBV4-2 and J is TRBJ1-4; D is undetermined. The CDR3 has 16 amino acids. Looked up from germline, CDR1 is LGHNA and CDR2 is YNFKEQ. Trimming stripped 0 bases from V and 6 bases from J, with 14 bases between. Here the CDR3 DNA reads TGTGCCAGCAGCCAAGAGGCAGGATCGGCGCATGAAAAACTGTTTTTT. It encodes CASSQEAGSAHEKLFF.

This clonotype was seen more than once but under ten times. The V and J genes are TRBV7-8 and TRBJ2-2; D is uncertain. The CDR3 runs to 18 residues. Trimming left V 0 bases short and J 0 bases short, with 14 bases between. Germline lookup yields CDR1 SGHVS and CDR2 FQNEAQ. CDR3 amino acids: CASSLAGLSRTNTGELFF. CDR3 nucleotides: TGTGCCAGCAGCTTAGCAGGTTTGAGTAGAACGAACACCGGGGAGCTGTTTTTT.

The genes are TRBV7-6 and TRBJ1-1; D is ambiguous. The ends were cut back, 3 bases at V and 3 bases at J, with 14 bases in the middle. The V gene's germline CDR1 is SGHVS and CDR2 FNYEAQ. This CDR3 region has 15 residues. The CDR3, as DNA: TGTGCCAGCAGCTTTGAGACCCATCTGGACACTGAAGCTTTCTTT. It is translated as CASSFETHLDTEAFF.

The chain is built from TRBV6-1 and TRBJ2-2, with D possibly matching TRBD2 (6 bases). The germline CDR1 and CDR2 sequences are MNHNS and SASEGT. This CDR3 is built from 16 residues. V was clipped by 6 bases and J by 0 bases, with 14 bases between them. The CDR3 is CASSSRLDSNTGELFF. The CDR3 coding sequence is TGTGCCAGCAGCTCAAGACTAGACTCGAACACCGGGGAGCTGTTTTTT.

This clonotype was recorded at least ten times. The chain links TRBV5-1 to TRBJ1-4; tentatively, D is TRBD1 (6 bases). Germline V gene data show CDR1 as SGHRS and CDR2 as YFSETQ. The CDR3 spans 16 residues. V was clipped by 3 bases and J by 0 bases, with 12 bases between them. The CDR3 DNA sequence: TGCGCCAGCAGCTCGACGGGGGCGGCAACTAATGAAAAACTGTTTTTT. Translating it yields CASSSTGAATNEKLFF.

This clonotype came up many times. The chain joins TRBV6-1 to TRBJ2-7; TRBD2 matches at 11 bases. V gave up 7 bases and J gave up 5 bases; unmatched junction bases: 7. The CDR3 covers 14 residues. Germline lookup yields CDR1 MNHNS and CDR2 SASEGT. The CDR3 here is CASTGLAGGHEQYF. For the CDR3, the DNA is TGTGCCAGCACGGGCCTAGCGGGGGGACACGAGCAGTACTTC.

V gene TRBV11-1 combines with J gene TRBJ2-7; 9 bases are a match to TRBD2. Germline V gives CDR1 SGHAT, CDR2 FQDESV (reference sequence). The CDR3 is made up of 18 amino acids. Unmatched junction bases numbered 13, after V lost 1 base and J lost 3 bases. The CDR3 sequence is CASSLDEVAGVQDYEQYF. The CDR3 DNA reads as TGTGCCAGCAGCTTAGACGAGGTAGCGGGAGTTCAGGACTACGAGCAGTACTTC.

The CDR3 bases are TGTGCCAGCAGCCCGGACAGGGACTCCATCTATGGCTACACCTTC. Amino acids: CASSPDRDSIYGYTF. The J gene is TRBJ1-2, the V gene TRBV7-9; 8 positions match TRBD1. The germline V gene encodes CDR1 SEHNR and CDR2 FQNEAQ (reference sequence). V was pared by 5 bases and J by 4 bases, with 9 bases of the junction left unmatched. The CDR3 length is 15 residues.

This clonotype was observed at least ten times. The chain has TRBV2 and TRBJ2-1, with D unclear. The V and J ends lost 4 bases and 2 bases respectively, with 12 bases between them. This CDR3 region has 15 residues. CDR1 and CDR2 from the germline V gene are SNHLY and FYNNEI. As DNA, the CDR3 is TGTGCCAGCAGTGCTGAGCGTATCGCCTACAATGAGCAGTTCTTC. It codes for CASSAERIAYNEQFF.

This clonotype was seen only a few times. V is TRBV6-1 and J is TRBJ1-1; D may be TRBD1 (5 bases). The CDR3 runs to 13 residues. In germline, CDR1 is MNHNS, CDR2 SASEGT. The V end lost 6 bases, the J end lost 7 bases, and 15 bases lay between the germline ends. The CDR3 coding sequence is TGTGCCAGCAGCGTGGGACCCCGGCTTGAAGCTTTCTTT. This encodes CASSVGPRLEAFF.

This clonotype was seen a few times. The V gene is TRBV5-1, the J gene TRBJ1-6; no definite D call. The CDR3 contains 16 residues. Germline V CDR1 and CDR2: SGHRS, YFSETQ. Trimming cost V 0 bases and J 5 bases, with 12 bases left between them. The CDR3 DNA is TGCGCCAGCAGCTTGGCTCCCAGCCAAGATAATTCACCCCTCCACTTT. Its translation: CASSLAPSQDNSPLHF.

This clonotype was picked up many times. The CDR3 coding sequence is TGTGCCAGCAGTGGTAGGGAGACCCAGTACTTC. Encoded protein: CASSGRETQYF. This chain connects TRBV2 to TRBJ2-5; D remains ambiguous. The V end was cut by 4 bases, the J end by 5 bases, with 5 bases between. CDR1 SNHLY and CDR2 FYNNEI come from the germline V gene. The length of the CDR3 is 11 residues.

Ten or more counts support this clonotype. The chain has TRBV5-5 and TRBJ2-7; unclear D gene. The CDR3 covers 15 residues. The V gene's germline CDR1 is SGHKS and CDR2 YYEKEE (reference sequence). Trimming pared 0 bases from V and 4 bases from J, leaving 14 bases between. The CDR3 is CASSLGGTNYYEQYF. In nucleotides, the CDR3 is TGTGCCAGCAGCTTGGGGGGTACTAATTATTACGAGCAGTACTTC.

The rearrangement links TRBV15 to TRBJ2-5; D is perhaps TRBD1 (5 bases). Germline V gene sequence: CDR1 LNHNV, CDR2 YYDKDF (reference sequence). The CDR3 totals 14 residues. V was pared by 0 bases and J by 3 bases, with 8 bases between. The CDR3 protein is CATSRDRGKETQYF. The CDR3 DNA sequence: TGTGCCACCAGCAGAGATAGGGGAAAAGAGACCCAGTACTTC.

The J gene is TRBJ2-6, the V gene TRBV20-1, with unresolved D. Per the germline V gene, CDR1 is DFQATT and CDR2 is SNEGSKA (reference sequence). V lost 1 base and J 0 bases, leaving 10 bases between the germline ends. CDR3 length equals 16 residues. The CDR3 reads CSARGGPISGANVLTF. The DNA for the CDR3 is TGCAGTGCTAGAGGGGGTCCCATCTCTGGGGCCAACGTCCTGACTTTC.